The rows below give T cell receptor beta chains drawn from one sample of a study of blood T cell repertoires in COVID-19. Assay: immunoSEQ multiplex PCR; the TCRdb copy retains only in-frame clones and omits some. The data contain about 180,000 clones, roughly three quarters of them singletons. Sample: PBMCs or T cells enriched from blood (not recorded which). The origin of the receptors is a man in his fifties or sixties who had been exposed to COVID-19. Both conserved end residues are part of each CDR3. Some rows mark clone size as missing; the rest say once, few, many or name a class of expanded clone.

>TRBJ1-5|TRBV9|NA
CASSAGSGSNQPQHF
>TRBJ2-7|TRBV5-1|once
CASSSSRDRAPSYEQYF
>TRBJ2-7|TRBV6-7|NA
CASSYPLRYEQYF
>TRBJ2-3|TRBV3-1/TRBV3-2|NA
CASSQGWLAGPSRGDTQYF
>TRBJ2-1|TRBV30|NA
CAWDPDRGSHEQFF
>TRBJ2-1|TRBV19|NA
CASSLPRGLNNEQFF
>TRBJ2-7|TRBV15|NA
CATSTDRGAAEQYF
>TRBJ2-3|TRBV5-1|NA
CASSLAGTSGRVSTDTQYF
>TRBJ2-2|TRBV9|NA
CASSVQGGIGELFF
>TRBJ2-5|TRBV7-2|NA
CASSSDTGTGRPQYF
>TRBJ2-1|TRBV9|NA
CASSRGLAEYNEQFF
>TRBJ2-7|TRBV10-3|NA
CAISEGGDHYEQYF
>TRBJ2-7|TRBV6-2/TRBV6-3|NA
CASSWDRVGSYEQYF
>TRBJ2-1|TRBV5-1|NA
CASSPLVISGRAHDYNEQFF
>TRBJ1-6|TRBV27|NA
CASSFSPGQEGYNSPLHF
>TRBJ2-3|TRBV7-9|NA
CASSLGGGTSIDTQYF
>TRBJ1-2|TRBV11-3|NA
CASGLGNYGYTF
>TRBJ1-1|TRBV23-1|NA
CASSHQRNRERSSMNTEAFF
>TRBJ2-1|TRBV18|NA
CASSQQDRVGNNEQFF
>TRBJ2-3|TRBV11-1|NA
CASSKRQLRGGDTQYF
>TRBJ2-5|TRBV29-1|NA
CSSLHSQETQYF
>TRBJ1-1|TRBV28|NA
CASSKHSEAFF
>TRBJ2-1|TRBV5-1|once
CASSPPGLAGGLGNEQFF
>TRBJ1-3|TRBV30|NA
CAWQRTGSGNTIYF
>TRBJ2-1|TRBV9|few
CASSVDPAGSSYNEQFF
>TRBJ1-2|TRBV7-2|NA
CASSPQGARLTGYTF
>TRBJ1-5|TRBV19|once
CASRETGYVDQPQHF
>TRBJ2-2|TRBV19|NA
CASSTAGTGRTGELFF
>TRBJ1-2|TRBV10-3|NA
CAISEGTANYGYTF
>TRBJ1-4|TRBV29-1|NA
CSVEEGQGQKLFF
>TRBJ1-2|TRBV15|NA
CATSRGEPYGYTF
>TRBJ1-1|TRBV7-3|NA
CASSRDNGQNTEAFF